Each of the 17 T cell receptor beta chains below was sequenced from the same sample in a study of CXCR3-negative and CXCR3-positive naive CD8 T cells. Study-level findings and limits: The TRB CDR3s that CXCR3-positive naive cells carried were more hydrophobic than those of CXCR3-negative naive cells.

No antigen is known for these receptors. UMI labels and 5' RACE were used to prepare the TRB cDNA libraries. One entry per CDR3 protein, without DNA, is what TCRdb gives after re-calling the 5' RACE reads. Found here are nearly 90,000 distinct CDR3 sequences; the top ten clones hold approximately 0.82%. Sequenced material: naive CXCR3+ CD8+ T cells from blood. Subset described: CD45RO-CCR7+CD27+CD95- naive CD8+ T cells expressing CXCR3 (TNR3+). These receptors were taken from a human donor in good health. Some clones in this sample may be carry-over from other donors' samples.

The chain carries TRBV27 and TRBJ2-1; TCRdb calls TRBD2, which cannot be checked without DNA. CDR1 and CDR2 from the germline V gene are MNHEY and SMNVEV (reference sequence). The CDR3 length is 17 residues. CDR3 region: CASSLSPGLAGPNEQFF.

The chain links TRBV20-1 to TRBJ2-2. This CDR3 contains 18 residues. Germline assignment: CDR1 DFQATT and CDR2 SNEGSKA (reference sequence). The CDR3 spells CSAREAKGFVGDTGELFF.

V is TRBV20-1 and J is TRBJ2-1; TCRdb picks TRBD2, but there is no DNA to check that call. There are 16 residues in the CDR3. Germline V CDR1 and CDR2: DFQATT, SNEGSKA (reference sequence). CDR3 sequence reads: CSANNLAGADYNEQFF.

The chain couples TRBV19 to TRBJ2-7. The CDR3 sequence is 14 residues long. Looked up from germline, CDR1 is LNHDA and CDR2 is SQIVND (reference sequence). Here the CDR3 reads CASSESYHFYEQYF.

V usage is TRBV2 and J usage is TRBJ2-5; the D call from TCRdb, TRBD1, cannot be confirmed without DNA. CDR1 SNHLY and CDR2 FYNNEI come from the germline V gene. This CDR3 comprises 14 residues. CDR3: CASSEDTGQETQYF.

The chain uses TRBV29-1 and TRBJ2-1; TCRdb's D call of TRBD1 is untestable without DNA. The germline gives CDR1 SQVTM, CDR2 ANQGSEA. The CDR3 has 14 amino acids. The CDR3 sequence is CSVVIGTGSNEQFF.

The chain joins TRBV6-5 to TRBJ1-5; the D call of TRBD1 rests on TCRdb alone, since no DNA is present to check it. The CDR3 sequence is 15 residues long. Looked up from germline, CDR1 is MNHEY and CDR2 is SVGAGI. The CDR3: CASSYSDRADQPQHF.

The chain joins TRBV28 to TRBJ2-7; TCRdb outputs TRBD2, but without DNA this stays unchecked. The germline V gene encodes CDR1 MDHEN and CDR2 SYDVKM. CDR3 length equals 14 residues. The CDR3 here is CASSFPGLASEQYF.

The chain links TRBV28 to TRBJ1-1. The CDR3 loop spans 12 amino acids. CDR1 and CDR2 from the germline V gene are MDHEN and SYDVKM. CDR3 in amino acids: CASRQDATEAFF.

V is TRBV3-1 and J is TRBJ2-5; with no DNA, the TCRdb D assignment of TRBD2 cannot be verified. Germline loops: CDR1 LGHDT, CDR2 YNNKEL (reference sequence). The CDR3 is 19 residues long. The CDR3 loop is CASSQGVAGGGGSQETQYF.

This chain joins TRBV28 and TRBJ2-1; the TRBD1 assignment by TCRdb is unverifiable without DNA. Germline-derived CDR1 and CDR2 are MDHEN and SYDVKM. The CDR3 has 15 amino acids. CDR3 sequence reads: CASSLWRQGDNEQFF.

The J gene is TRBJ2-7, the V gene TRBV27. The germline CDR1 and CDR2 sequences are MNHEY and SMNVEV (reference sequence). This CDR3 region has 13 residues. This chain's CDR3 is CASKNLGSYEQYF.

This CDR3 is CASSLGDREHENLFF. The chain combines TRBV5-1 with TRBJ1-4; the TCRdb D gene call, TRBD1, has no DNA to confirm it. The germline CDR1 and CDR2 sequences are SGHRS and YFSETQ. This CDR3 has 15 amino acids.

This chain links TRBV7-2 with TRBJ1-1. The CDR3 runs to 13 residues. Germline assignment: CDR1 SGHTA and CDR2 FQGNSA. The CDR3 here is CASILGVNTEAFF.

The rearrangement joins TRBV28 to TRBJ1-5; no DNA is available, so the TRBD1 call from TCRdb remains unchecked. Germline CDR1 reads MDHEN; CDR2 reads SYDVKM. This CDR3 region has 18 residues. This CDR3 is CASSFDNTGALSNQPQHF.

The chain combines TRBV20-1 with TRBJ2-7; the D call of TRBD1 rests on TCRdb alone, since no DNA is present to check it. The CDR3 is 14 amino acids. CDR1 and CDR2 from the germline V gene are DFQATT and SNEGSKA (reference sequence). CDR3 amino acids: CSASGLGTAYEQYF.

The V and J genes are TRBV7-2 and TRBJ2-7; TCRdb designates TRBD2, a call that cannot be tested without DNA. Per the germline V gene, CDR1 is SGHTA and CDR2 is FQGNSA. CDR3 length: 14 amino acids. CDR3 sequence reads: CASSLGGFMYEQYF.